Below, 30 T cell receptor beta chains from the same sample are listed, as sequenced in a study of shared clonotypes between healthy human individuals. Data came from immunoSEQ multiplex PCR; TCRdb stores just in-frame clones and leaves some out. The sample holds around 2.1 million clones; more than 85% are singletons and the top ten take 1.5% to 2%. Naive CD8 cells lacked CD45RO and underwent positive selection for CCR7, leaving out terminally differentiated effector memory CD45RA+ cells. The sequencing sample was made of naive CD8+ T cells from PBMCs. The receptor source for this set is a man aged 18-30 years in good health. Some clones in this sample may be carry-over from other donors' samples.

Here the CDR3 DNA reads TGCGCCAGCAGCCTACGGACTCAGGGGAACACTGAAGCTTTCTTT. Its protein is CASSLRTQGNTEAFF. The rearrangement links TRBV5-1 to TRBJ1-1; D may be TRBD1 (5 bases). Deletions cut 4 bases from V and 1 base from J, with 14 bases between. The length of the CDR3 is 15 residues. The germline V gene has CDR1 SGHRS and CDR2 YFSETQ.

The chain has TRBV4-1 and TRBJ1-1; TRBD1 is a possible D gene (6 bases). Germline lookup yields CDR1 MGHRA and CDR2 YSYEKL. The CDR3 extends over 20 amino acids. Trimming pared 4 bases from V and 2 bases from J, leaving 29 bases between. The CDR3 DNA reads TGCGCCAGCAGCCCATTGGTACCGACGAGGACAGCCAAGATAAACACTGAAGCTTTCTTT. Its translation: CASSPLVPTRTAKINTEAFF.

V and J are TRBV30 and TRBJ1-5; 7 bases match TRBD1. V lost 2 bases and J lost 3; bases outside the gene matches: 4. Germline CDR1 reads GTSNPN; CDR2 reads SVGIG (reference sequence). The CDR3 runs to 14 residues. CDR3 sequence: CAWSRQGLNQPQHF. Written as DNA, the CDR3 is TGTGCCTGGAGTCGACAGGGACTCAATCAGCCCCAGCATTTT.

J is TRBJ2-1 and V is TRBV7-6; no clear D. Trimming took off 5 bases at V and 1 base at J, with 9 bases between the two ends. Germline loops: CDR1 SGHVS, CDR2 FNYEAQ. The CDR3 sequence is 14 residues long. The CDR3 protein is CASSLWGSYNEQFF. CDR3 DNA sequence: TGTGCCAGCAGCCTATGGGGATCCTACAATGAGCAGTTCTTC.

The CDR3 protein is CASSATGGGNSYNEQFF. CDR3 coding DNA: TGTGCCAGCAGCGCGACAGGTGGGGGAAACTCCTACAATGAGCAGTTCTTC. The genes are TRBV9 and TRBJ2-1; maybe TRBD1 (6 bases). The CDR3 loop spans 17 amino acids. Per germline, CDR1 SGDLS and CDR2 YYNGEE. Trimming pared 3 bases from V and 0 bases from J, leaving 16 bases between.

J is TRBJ2-4 and V is TRBV7-9; D tentatively fits TRBD1 or TRBD2 (5 bases each). Germline-derived CDR1 and CDR2 are SEHNR and FQNEAQ (reference sequence). This CDR3 region has 15 residues. Deletions cut 6 bases from V and 7 bases from J, with 19 bases between. CDR3 in DNA: TGTGCCAGCAGTACCCCCGCAGGGATAGCGAACATTCAGTACTTC. Residues: CASSTPAGIANIQYF.

Note on this clone: At the DNA level, this CDR3 is encoded by other sequences in the same sample as well. The genes are TRBV28 and TRBJ1-5; possible D gene TRBD1, 6 bases. The CDR3 length is 15 residues. V lost 3 bases, J lost 1 base, and 10 bases lay in between. CDR1 is MDHEN and CDR2 is SYDVKM in the germline V gene. The CDR3 sequence is CASSFWQGSNQPQHF. DNA for the CDR3: TGTGCCAGCAGTTTTTGGCAGGGGAGCAATCAGCCCCAGCATTTT.

The J gene is TRBJ2-1, the V gene TRBV4-1, with no clear D. The germline gives CDR1 MGHRA, CDR2 YSYEKL. The CDR3 runs 16 residues. Trimming removed 0 bases from V and 6 bases from J, with 15 bases in between. CDR3 bases: TGCGCCAGCAGCCAAGAGAGTACCTTAGTAACCAATGAGCAGTTCTTC. Encoded protein: CASSQESTLVTNEQFF.

This clone was counted a single time. The rearrangement joins TRBV6-1 to TRBJ2-1, with a possible D match to TRBD2 (6 bases). Germline V gene sequence: CDR1 MNHNS, CDR2 SASEGT. With 3 bases removed from V and 3 bases from J, the gap between germline ends came to 9 bases. The CDR3 is made up of 14 amino acids. CDR3 in amino acids: CASSDLGGYNEQFF. CDR3 DNA sequence: TGTGCCAGCAGTGACTTGGGGGGCTACAATGAGCAGTTCTTC.

The chain recombines TRBV9 with TRBJ2-7; 13 bases match TRBD2. From germline, CDR1 is SGDLS and CDR2 YYNGEE. The V gene end was trimmed by 3 bases and the J gene end by 7 bases; junction bases not matched to a gene: 7. The CDR3 totals 15 residues. CDR3 DNA: TGTGCCAGCAGCGCACCCGGGACTAGCGGGACAGAGCAGTACTTC. Protein: CASSAPGTSGTEQYF.

The chain couples TRBV7-9 to TRBJ1-1; perhaps TRBD1 as D (6 bases). The V end was cut by 3 bases, the J end by 2 bases, with 10 bases between. CDR3 length: 14 amino acids. The germline gives CDR1 SEHNR, CDR2 FQNEAQ (reference sequence). The CDR3 loop is CASSFKQGNTEAFF. For the CDR3, the DNA is TGTGCCAGCAGCTTCAAACAGGGAAACACTGAAGCTTTCTTT.

This rearrangement joins TRBV6-6 to TRBJ2-5; D is perhaps TRBD2 (7 bases). The germline V gene has CDR1 MNHNY and CDR2 SVGAGI (reference sequence). The CDR3 totals 14 residues. V was shortened by 6 bases and J by 5 bases, with 16 bases between the two germline ends. CDR3 loop: CASSTGRERETQYF. CDR3 sequence (DNA): TGTGCCAGCAGCACAGGGAGGGAGCGGGAGACCCAGTACTTC.

V usage is TRBV10-1 and J usage is TRBJ2-1; 9 bases fit TRBD2. V trimming: 3 bases; J trimming: 10 bases; junction bases outside the gene matches: 1. From germline, CDR1 is WNHNN and CDR2 SYGVQD (reference sequence). This CDR3 comprises 12 residues. The CDR3 spells CASSDLAGEQFF. CDR3 bases: TGCGCCAGCAGTGACCTAGCGGGAGAGCAGTTCTTC.

The genes are TRBV4-1 and TRBJ2-3; D is uncertain. Germline CDR1 is MGHRA and CDR2 is YSYEKL. The CDR3 runs to 15 residues. Trimming took off 2 bases at V and 3 bases at J, with 12 bases between the two ends. DNA of the CDR3: TGCGCCAGCAGCCAACGTGCCCTAGGGACAGATACGCAGTATTTT. Translation: CASSQRALGTDTQYF.

This clone was observed a handful of times. Other DNA sequences of this sample code for an identical CDR3. The chain has TRBV7-9 and TRBJ2-2; D gene unclear. The CDR3 consists of 12 residues. With 3 bases removed from V and 5 bases from J, the gap between germline ends came to 4 bases. The germline gives CDR1 SEHNR, CDR2 FQNEAQ (reference sequence). The CDR3 protein is CASSLGTGELFF. CDR3 DNA sequence: TGTGCCAGCAGCTTGGGAACCGGGGAGCTGTTTTTT.

The V and J genes are TRBV27 and TRBJ2-7, with D uncertain. The V and J ends lost 3 bases and 4 bases respectively, with 19 bases between them. The V gene's germline CDR1 is MNHEY and CDR2 SMNVEV (reference sequence). The CDR3 consists of 16 residues. The DNA for the CDR3 is TGTGCCAGCAGTTTTTCAACCAAGGGTGTTGGATACGAGCAGTACTTC. Protein product: CASSFSTKGVGYEQYF.

The rearrangement joins TRBV6-1 to TRBJ2-7; no clear D. CDR3 length: 14 amino acids. V dropped 3 bases and J dropped 3 bases, with 12 bases sitting between them. Germline loops: CDR1 MNHNS, CDR2 SASEGT. CDR3 bases: TGTGCCAGCAGTGATTTGCTCAACCTCTACGAGCAGTACTTC. Its protein product is CASSDLLNLYEQYF.

This clone was recorded a few times. The genes are TRBV19 and TRBJ2-7; D is possibly TRBD1 (6 bases). This CDR3 comprises 15 residues. Germline CDR1 is LNHDA and CDR2 is SQIVND (reference sequence). The V end lost 4 bases, the J end lost 2 bases, and 15 bases lay between the germline ends. The CDR3 DNA reads as TGTGCCAGTAGTACCCCGAGGGGGTCGACCTACGAGCAGTACTTC. It codes for CASSTPRGSTYEQYF.

The J gene is TRBJ2-1, the V gene TRBV19; D is unresolved. Per the germline V gene, CDR1 is LNHDA and CDR2 is SQIVND (reference sequence). The CDR3 length is 14 residues. Trimming took 3 bases from V and 6 from J, leaving 12 bases between them. The CDR3 here is CASSIQVSANEQFF. The CDR3 DNA is TGTGCCAGTAGTATTCAGGTTTCGGCCAATGAGCAGTTCTTC.

Note on this clone: This CDR3 is also generated by other DNA sequences in the sample. The chain recombines TRBV9 with TRBJ2-1; D perhaps matches TRBD1 (6 bases). The CDR3 runs to 11 residues. Germline-derived CDR1 and CDR2 are SGDLS and YYNGEE. Between the trimmed V and J ends, which lost 3 bases and 9 bases, there was a span of 7 bases. CDR3 protein: CASSGGGEQFF. The CDR3 nucleotides are TGTGCCAGCAGCGGAGGGGGTGAGCAGTTCTTC.

This chain uses TRBV2 with TRBJ2-7, with D uncertain. Trimming shortened V by 7 bases and J by 0 bases, and 13 bases separated the two germline ends. Germline V CDR1 and CDR2: SNHLY, FYNNEI. There are 14 residues in the CDR3. The CDR3 nucleotides are TGTGCCAGCATAACGGCTGACCGCTCCTACGAGCAGTACTTC. It yields the protein CASITADRSYEQYF. The full variable domain, with the rest looked up from reference TRBV2 and TRBJ2-7, is EPEVTQTPSHQVTQMGQEVILRCVPISNHLYFYWYRQILGQKVEFLVSFYNNEISEKSEIFDDQFSVERPDGSNFTLKIRSTKLEDSAMYFCASITADRSYEQYFGPGTRLTVT.

A word on this clone: This specimen includes other DNA sequences encoding the same CDR3. In DNA form, the CDR3 reads TGTGCCAGCAGCCCGGGACTCTCCAATGAGCAGTTCTTC. Translating gives CASSPGLSNEQFF. The V call is TRBV11-2, the J call TRBJ2-1; D may be TRBD2 (6 bases). V lost 5 bases, J lost 6 bases, and 11 bases lay in between. Germline values: CDR1 SGHAT, CDR2 FQNNGV. This CDR3 is 13 amino acids long.

This chain connects TRBV28 to TRBJ1-1, with D possibly being TRBD1 (5 bases). The CDR3 runs 18 residues. Germline loops: CDR1 MDHEN, CDR2 SYDVKM. With 3 bases removed from V and 6 bases from J, the gap between germline ends came to 26 bases. The CDR3 region has the DNA TGTGCCAGCAGTTTCCGACGACAGTACTGGGCCTTCGGGGCTGAAGCTTTCTTT. Translating gives CASSFRRQYWAFGAEAFF. Full variable domain (rest looked up from reference TRBV28 and TRBJ1-1): DVKVTQSSRYLVKRTGEKVFLECVQDMDHENMFWYRQDPGLGLRLIYFSYDVKMKEKGDIPEGYSVSREKKERFSLILESASTNQTSMYLCASSFRRQYWAFGAEAFFGQGTRLTVV.

V and J are TRBV7-2 and TRBJ2-7; D is ambiguous. Germline assignment: CDR1 SGHTA and CDR2 FQGNSA. This CDR3 contains 13 residues. Trimming took off 0 bases at V and 2 bases at J, with 5 bases between the two ends. The CDR3 sequence: CASSLARTYEQYF. CDR3 nucleotide sequence: TGTGCCAGCAGCTTAGCGCGTACCTACGAGCAGTACTTC.

Notes on this clone: Other DNA sequences in the same sample also yield this CDR3. V gene TRBV7-9 combines with J gene TRBJ2-2; no clear D. V was pared by 5 bases and J by 1 base, with 5 bases between. Germline V gene data show CDR1 as SEHNR and CDR2 as FQNEAQ (reference sequence). The CDR3 is 13 residues long. The CDR3 reads CASSPRNTGELFF. The CDR3 DNA sequence: TGTGCCAGCAGCCCTAGGAACACCGGGGAGCTGTTTTTT.

V is TRBV25-1 and J is TRBJ2-7; tentative D call: TRBD2 (5 bases). Germline loops: CDR1 MGHDK, CDR2 SYGVNS. The V and J ends lost 1 base and 2 bases respectively, with 9 bases between them. The CDR3 is made up of 14 amino acids. The CDR3 nucleotides read TGTGCCAGCAGTGAATTTAGCGACACCTACGAGCAGTACTTC. Encoded protein: CASSEFSDTYEQYF.

The chain has TRBV11-2 and TRBJ1-2; D ambiguous. Trimming removed 1 base at V and 3 bases at J, with 12 bases between. Germline assignment: CDR1 SGHAT and CDR2 FQNNGV. The CDR3 sequence is 15 residues long. CDR3 DNA sequence: TGTGCCAGCAGCTTAGGTGTCAGTTTGGACTATGGCTACACCTTC. Protein sequence: CASSLGVSLDYGYTF.

This chain joins TRBV10-2 and TRBJ2-4; maybe TRBD2 (5 bases). This CDR3 spans 15 amino acids. The germline CDR1 and CDR2 sequences are WSHSY and SAAADI. With 1 base removed from V and 9 bases from J, the gap between germline ends came to 16 bases. CDR3 sequence: CASSELPAGVGIQYF. The CDR3 DNA reads as TGCGCCAGCAGTGAGTTACCCGCGGGCGTCGGCATTCAGTACTTC.

Details on this clone: This sample includes further DNA sequences coding for the same CDR3. This rearrangement joins TRBV6-6 to TRBJ2-3; no clear D gene. CDR1 and CDR2 from the germline V gene are MNHNY and SVGAGI (reference sequence). The V end was cut by 2 bases, the J end by 4 bases, with 4 bases between. The CDR3 is 12 residues long. This CDR3 is CASSYVADTQYF. CDR3 DNA sequence: TGTGCCAGCAGTTACGTGGCAGATACGCAGTATTTT.

The chain has TRBV5-1 and TRBJ2-7; possible D gene TRBD1, 5 bases. The CDR3 extends over 15 amino acids. The germline CDR1 and CDR2 sequences are SGHRS and YFSETQ. Deletions cut 3 bases from V and 3 bases from J, with 16 bases between. The CDR3 loop is CASSYLGPGNYEQYF. As DNA, the CDR3 is TGCGCCAGCAGCTACCTGGGGCCAGGGAACTACGAGCAGTACTTC.